This T cell receptor beta chain derives from a study of shared clonotypes between healthy human individuals. Only CD45RO-negative cells positively selected for CCR7 counted as naive CD8 cells, so terminally differentiated effector memory CD45RA+ cells were excluded. Recent acute infections and vaccinations were absent in the healthy HIV-negative adult donors. The study, taken as a whole, reports: Non-shared clonotypes had lower generation probabilities than those shared by all four donors.

Points on this clone: Its specificity is not known.

Original handling: ImmunoSEQ only sent back junction sequences with no quality scores, so filtering was done differently. Produced via immunoSEQ multiplex PCR; TCRdb's table is partial and in-frame only. For V, J and clone size, that table is used; D and trimming come from the DNA. This table holds roughly 850,000 clones, about 96% found once. The sequenced sample was naive CD8+ T cells sorted from blood. This TCR was recovered from a man aged 25 to 40 in good health.

CDR3 residues: CSAGNRGLNTEAFF. CDR3 DNA: TGCAGCGCCGGAAACAGGGGGTTGAACACTGAAGCTTTCTTT. This chain connects TRBV29-1 to TRBJ1-1; 8 positions match TRBD1. V lost 7 bases, J lost 0 bases, and 7 bases stayed unmatched. The germline gives CDR1 SQVTM, CDR2 ANQGSEA. The CDR3 is 14 amino acids.